The 14 T cell receptor beta chains below were found in one sample sequenced in a study of T cell responses to AZD1222 COVID-19 vaccine. Assay used: immunoSEQ multiplex PCR; TCRdb lists only in-frame clones, some missing. The sample records 160,000 or so clones, 70% to 90% being singletons. Sequencing was performed on peripheral blood, taken 28 days after the second AZD1222 dose. The receptors were sampled from an adult who received the AZD1222 COVID-19 vaccine.

The rearrangement links TRBV14 to TRBJ1-4; 9 bases line up with TRBD1. V trimming: 0 bases; J trimming: 8 bases; junction bases outside the gene matches: 7. This CDR3 is built from 16 residues. Germline-derived CDR1 and CDR2 are SGHDN and FVKESK. CDR3 DNA: TGTGCCAGCAGCCAAGATAGACAGGGGGAGCGGGAAAAACTGTTTTTT. Encoded protein: CASSQDRQGEREKLFF.

This chain's CDR3 is CASNPSAIEGINQPQHF. CDR3 sequence (DNA): TGTGCCAGTAATCCATCCGCGATCGAGGGCATAAATCAGCCCCAGCATTTT. This chain uses TRBV19 with TRBJ1-5; D gene uncertain. The CDR3 is 17 amino acids. The V end lost 7 bases, the J end lost 4 bases, and 23 bases lay between the germline ends. Germline assignment: CDR1 LNHDA and CDR2 SQIVND (reference sequence).

The chain is built from TRBV5-4 and TRBJ2-3; TRBD1 matches 10 bases. Germline V gene lookup returns CDR1 SGHNT and CDR2 YYREEE (reference sequence). There are 16 residues in the CDR3. With 5 bases clipped from V and 6 bases from J, the junction kept 12 bases outside the gene matches. In nucleotides, the CDR3 is TGTGCCAGCAGACCGTCCCGGGACAGGGGACTGGATACGCAGTATTTT. This codes for CASRPSRDRGLDTQYF.

The chain joins TRBV27 to TRBJ2-7; TRBD2 matches 8 bases. Trimming removed 0 bases from V and 5 bases from J; junction bases left unmatched: 9. Germline values: CDR1 MNHEY, CDR2 SMNVEV (reference sequence). This CDR3 contains 16 residues. CDR3 in DNA: TGTGCCAGCAGTTTATCACGGGGGGGCCATCCCAACGAGCAGTACTTC. This codes for CASSLSRGGHPNEQYF.

The count of this clone is one. The genes are TRBV3-1 (or the pseudogene TRBV3-2) and TRBJ2-7; no reliable D call. The CDR3 consists of 16 residues. CDR1 and CDR2 from the germline V gene are LGHDT and YNNKEL (reference sequence). With 1 base removed from V and 1 base from J, the gap between germline ends came to 14 bases. This CDR3 reads CASSQAAQIVSYEQYF. The CDR3 DNA sequence: TGTGCCAGCAGCCAAGCGGCCCAGATTGTATCCTACGAGCAGTACTTC.

The V and J genes are TRBV11-2 and TRBJ1-3, with 8 bases lining up with TRBD1. There are 13 residues in the CDR3. Trimming at V came to 4 bases and at J to 4 bases, leaving 0 bases not matched to a gene. CDR1 SGHAT and CDR2 FQNNGV come from the germline V gene. The CDR3 DNA reads as TGTGCCAGCAGCTCAGGGGGCGGAAACACCATATATTTT. This sequence encodes CASSSGGGNTIYF. The full variable domain, in which reference TRBV11-2 and TRBJ1-3 provide the parts outside the CDR3, is EAGVAQSPRYKIIEKRQSVAFWCNPISGHATLYWYQQILGQGPKLLIQFQNNGVVDDSQLPKDRFSAERLKGVDSTLKIQPAKLEDSAVYLCASSSGGGNTIYFGEGSWLTVV.

The chain is built from TRBV5-1 and TRBJ1-2; no clear D. Germline-derived CDR1 and CDR2 are SGHRS and YFSETQ. Trimming took off 5 bases at V and 0 bases at J, with 8 bases between the two ends. The length of the CDR3 is 13 residues. CDR3 coding DNA: TGCGCCAGCAGTACAGAGACTAACTATGGCTACACCTTC. It translates to CASSTETNYGYTF.

The chain uses TRBV7-6 and TRBJ1-1; 9 bases align to TRBD1. Losses at the gene ends were 5 bases for V and 10 bases for J; bases not matched to a gene: 8. The CDR3 is 13 amino acids. CDR1 SGHVS and CDR2 FNYEAQ come from the germline V gene. The chain's CDR3 is CASSAGQGIVAFF. CDR3 coding DNA: TGTGCCAGCAGCGCAGGACAGGGGATCGTAGCTTTCTTT. The full variable domain, in which reference TRBV7-6 and TRBJ1-1 provide the parts outside the CDR3, is GAGVSQSPRYKVTKRGQDVALRCDPISGHVSLYWYRQALGQGPEFLTYFNYEAQQDKSGLPNDRFSAERPEGSISTLTIQRTEQRDSAMYRCASSAGQGIVAFFGQGTRLTVV.

This chain connects TRBV3-1 (or the pseudogene TRBV3-2) to TRBJ2-5, with TRBD1 as a possible D gene (6 bases). The CDR3 contains 12 residues. CDR1 and CDR2 from the germline V gene are LGHDT and YNNKEL (reference sequence). Trimming stripped 7 bases from V and 10 bases from J, with 16 bases between. The CDR3 reads CASTETGFNQYF. The CDR3, as DNA: TGTGCCAGCACTGAAACAGGGTTCAACCAGTACTTC.

The chain uses TRBV7-2 and TRBJ2-5; D gene unclear. Germline V gene lookup returns CDR1 SGHTA and CDR2 FQGNSA. Trimming removed 0 bases from V and 8 bases from J, with 10 bases in between. The CDR3 contains 13 residues. CDR3 in amino acids: CASSLALHRTQYF. The CDR3 DNA reads TGTGCCAGCAGCTTAGCGCTTCACCGAACCCAGTACTTC.

This clone has only one observation. CDR3 amino acids: CSVSDTGNEQFF. The CDR3 nucleotides read TGCAGCGTTTCCGACACCGGGAATGAGCAGTTCTTC. The V and J genes are TRBV29-1 and TRBJ2-1; no reliable D call. The CDR3 has 12 residues. V was cut by 5 bases and J by 7 bases, with 12 bases left in between. Germline CDR1 SQVTM, CDR2 ANQGSEA.

The V and J genes are TRBV9 and TRBJ1-3; D may be TRBD1 (6 bases). Germline V CDR1 and CDR2: SGDLS, YYNGEE. This CDR3 region has 14 residues. V dropped 5 bases and J dropped 0 bases, with 9 bases sitting between them. As DNA, the CDR3 is TGTGCCAGCAGTGAGGACAGCTCTGGAAACACCATATATTTT. Residues: CASSEDSSGNTIYF.

This sequence joins TRBV18 and TRBJ1-1, with a tentative D call TRBD1 (5 bases). This CDR3 spans 14 amino acids. The V gene lost 0 bases and the J gene lost 10 bases, with 15 bases spanning the gap. Germline assignment: CDR1 KGHSH and CDR2 LQKENI. The CDR3 is CASSPPPGPTPAFF. DNA of the CDR3: TGTGCCAGCTCACCACCGCCGGGGCCCACCCCAGCTTTCTTT.

V gene TRBV27 combines with J gene TRBJ1-6; D might be TRBD1 (5 bases). V was pared by 7 bases and J by 7 bases, with 14 bases between. Germline CDR1 MNHEY, CDR2 SMNVEV (reference sequence). The CDR3 contains 14 residues. The CDR3 is CASTRDGRNSPLHF. The DNA of the CDR3 is TGTGCCAGCACCCGGGACGGAAGGAATTCACCCCTCCACTTT.